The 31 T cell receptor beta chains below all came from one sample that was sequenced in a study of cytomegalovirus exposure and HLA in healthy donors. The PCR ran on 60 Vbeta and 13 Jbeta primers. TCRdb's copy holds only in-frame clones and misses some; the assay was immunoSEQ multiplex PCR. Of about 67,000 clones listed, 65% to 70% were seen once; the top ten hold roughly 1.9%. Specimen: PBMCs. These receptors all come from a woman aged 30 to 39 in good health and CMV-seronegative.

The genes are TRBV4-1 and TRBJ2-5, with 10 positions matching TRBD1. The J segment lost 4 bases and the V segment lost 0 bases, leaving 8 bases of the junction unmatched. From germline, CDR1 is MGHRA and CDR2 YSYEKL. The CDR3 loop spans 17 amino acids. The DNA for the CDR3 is TGCGCCAGCAGCCAAGATACAATGACAGGGGGCAGAGAGACCCAGTACTTC. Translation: CASSQDTMTGGRETQYF.

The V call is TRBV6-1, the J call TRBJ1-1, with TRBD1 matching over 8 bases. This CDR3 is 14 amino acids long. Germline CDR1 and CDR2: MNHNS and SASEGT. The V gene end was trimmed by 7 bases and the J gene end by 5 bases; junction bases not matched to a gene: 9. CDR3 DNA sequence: TGTGCCAGCACCCACCGGACAGGGAGGACTGAAGCTTTCTTT. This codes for CASTHRTGRTEAFF.

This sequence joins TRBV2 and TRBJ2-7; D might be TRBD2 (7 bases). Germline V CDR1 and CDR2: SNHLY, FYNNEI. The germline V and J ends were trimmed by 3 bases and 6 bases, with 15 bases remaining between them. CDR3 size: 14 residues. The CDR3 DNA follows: TGTGCCAGCAGTGATGGGGGGGGGCGCCCCGAGCAGTACTTC. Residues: CASSDGGGRPEQYF.

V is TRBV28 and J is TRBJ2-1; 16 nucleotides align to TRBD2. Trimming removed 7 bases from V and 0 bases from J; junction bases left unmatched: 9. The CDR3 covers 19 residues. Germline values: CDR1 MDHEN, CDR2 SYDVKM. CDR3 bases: TGTGCCAGCATGCCTAGGGGACTAGCGGGGGGGAGCTCCTACAATGAGCAGTTCTTC. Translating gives CASMPRGLAGGSSYNEQFF.

The CDR3 DNA reads TGTGCCAGCAGCGGCGGGGGGGAGAACACCGGGGAGCTGTTTTTT. Amino acids: CASSGGGENTGELFF. The rearrangement uses TRBV7-3 and TRBJ2-2; 9 nucleotides match TRBD2. The ends lost 5 bases at V and 1 base at J; junction bases unmatched: 2. This CDR3 has 15 residues. The germline CDR1 and CDR2 sequences are SGHTA and FQGTGA.

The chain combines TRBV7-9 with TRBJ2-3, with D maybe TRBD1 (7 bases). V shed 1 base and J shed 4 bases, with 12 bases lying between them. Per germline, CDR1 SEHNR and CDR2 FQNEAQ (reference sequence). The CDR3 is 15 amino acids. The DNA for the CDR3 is TGTGCCAGCAGCTTAGGGCAGGGGGAGGCAGATACGCAGTATTTT. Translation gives CASSLGQGEADTQYF.

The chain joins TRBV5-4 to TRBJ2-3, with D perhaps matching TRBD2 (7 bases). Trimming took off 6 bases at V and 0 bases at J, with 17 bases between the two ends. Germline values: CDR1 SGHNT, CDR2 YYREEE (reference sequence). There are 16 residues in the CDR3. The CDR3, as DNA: TGTGCCAGCATCTCGGGAGCGGGACAAAGCACAGATACGCAGTATTTT. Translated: CASISGAGQSTDTQYF.

In nucleotides, the CDR3 is TGTGCCAGCAGCCCCCAAAGGCGGGGGGAAAACTATGGCTACACCTTC. It is translated as CASSPQRRGENYGYTF. The genes are TRBV5-6 and TRBJ1-2, with a possible D match to TRBD1 (5 bases). CDR1 and CDR2 from the germline V gene are SGHDT and YYEEEE. V lost 4 bases and J lost 2, with 18 bases in between. This CDR3 comprises 16 residues. Drawing the rest from reference TRBV5-6 and TRBJ1-2, the complete variable domain is DAGVTQSPTHLIKTRGQQVTLRCSPKSGHDTVSWYQQALGQGPQFIFQYYEEEERQRGNFPDRFSGHQFPNYSSELNVNALLLGDSALYLCASSPQRRGENYGYTFGSGTRLTVV.

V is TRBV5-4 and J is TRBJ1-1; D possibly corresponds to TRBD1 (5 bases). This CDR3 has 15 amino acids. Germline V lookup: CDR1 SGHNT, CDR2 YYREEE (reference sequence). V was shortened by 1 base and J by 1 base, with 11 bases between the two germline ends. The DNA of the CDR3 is TGTGCCAGCAGCTTGCTCTTCGGACAGAACACTGAAGCTTTCTTT. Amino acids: CASSLLFGQNTEAFF.

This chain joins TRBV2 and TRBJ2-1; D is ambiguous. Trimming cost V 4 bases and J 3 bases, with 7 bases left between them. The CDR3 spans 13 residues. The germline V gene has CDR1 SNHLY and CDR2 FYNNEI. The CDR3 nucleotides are TGTGCCAGCAGTGCCCCTTTCTACAATGAGCAGTTCTTC. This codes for CASSAPFYNEQFF.

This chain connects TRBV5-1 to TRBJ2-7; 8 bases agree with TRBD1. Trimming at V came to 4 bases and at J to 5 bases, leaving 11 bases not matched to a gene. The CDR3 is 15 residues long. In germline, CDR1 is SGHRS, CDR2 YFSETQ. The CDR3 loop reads CASSRQGPLRDEQYF. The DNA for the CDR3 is TGCGCCAGCAGCAGACAGGGGCCCCTTCGGGACGAGCAGTACTTC. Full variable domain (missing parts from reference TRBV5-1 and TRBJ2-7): KAGVTQTPRYLIKTRGQQVTLSCSPISGHRSVSWYQQTPGQGLQFLFEYFSETQRNKGNFPGRFSGRQFSNSRSEMNVSTLELGDSALYLCASSRQGPLRDEQYFGPGTRLTVT.

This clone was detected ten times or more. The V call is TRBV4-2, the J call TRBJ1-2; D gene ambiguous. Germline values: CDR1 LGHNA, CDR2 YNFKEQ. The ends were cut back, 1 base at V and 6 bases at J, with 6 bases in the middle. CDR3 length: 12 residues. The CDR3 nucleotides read TGTGCCAGCAGCCAAGGTCAAAATGGCTACACCTTC. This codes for CASSQGQNGYTF.

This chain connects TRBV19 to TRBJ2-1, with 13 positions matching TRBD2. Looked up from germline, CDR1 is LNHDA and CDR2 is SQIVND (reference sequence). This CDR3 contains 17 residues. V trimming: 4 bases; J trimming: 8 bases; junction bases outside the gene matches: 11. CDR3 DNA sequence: TGTGCCAGTAGTACGAGACTAGCGGGGGGTTTTAAGGATGAGCAGTTCTTC. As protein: CASSTRLAGGFKDEQFF.

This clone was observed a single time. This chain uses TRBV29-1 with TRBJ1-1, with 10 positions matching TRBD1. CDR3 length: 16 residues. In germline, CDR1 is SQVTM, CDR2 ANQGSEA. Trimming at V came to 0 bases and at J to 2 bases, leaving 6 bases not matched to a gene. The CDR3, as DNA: TGCAGCGTTGAAGATATGGGACAGGGGTTTAACACTGAAGCTTTCTTT. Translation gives CSVEDMGQGFNTEAFF.

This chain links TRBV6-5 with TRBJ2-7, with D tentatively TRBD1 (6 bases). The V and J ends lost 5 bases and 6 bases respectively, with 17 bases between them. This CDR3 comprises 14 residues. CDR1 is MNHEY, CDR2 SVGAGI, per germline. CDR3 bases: TGTGCCAGCAGTAGAACAGGGTTTCGAACCGAGCAGTACTTC. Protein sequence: CASSRTGFRTEQYF.

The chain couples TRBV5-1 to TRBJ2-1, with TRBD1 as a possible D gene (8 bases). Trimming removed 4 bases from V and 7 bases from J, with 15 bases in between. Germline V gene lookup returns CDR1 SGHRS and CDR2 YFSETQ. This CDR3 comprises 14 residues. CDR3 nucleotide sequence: TGCGCCAGCAGCGCGGTACAGGGGGGGAATGAGCAGTTCTTC. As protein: CASSAVQGGNEQFF. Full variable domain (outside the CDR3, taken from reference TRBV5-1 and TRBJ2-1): KAGVTQTPRYLIKTRGQQVTLSCSPISGHRSVSWYQQTPGQGLQFLFEYFSETQRNKGNFPGRFSGRQFSNSRSEMNVSTLELGDSALYLCASSAVQGGNEQFFGPGTRLTVL.

CDR3 sequence: CASSPGQGLDTQYF. The CDR3 nucleotides are TGTGCCAGCAGCCCAGGACAGGGACTAGATACGCAGTATTTT. The genes are TRBV5-5 and TRBJ2-3; TRBD1 matches 8 bases. The germline V gene has CDR1 SGHKS and CDR2 YYEKEE (reference sequence). CDR3 length: 14 amino acids. The J segment lost 5 bases and the V segment lost 4 bases, leaving 6 bases of the junction unmatched.

CDR3 loop: CASSIGQAYGYTF. CDR3 sequence (DNA): TGTGCCAGTAGTATCGGACAAGCCTATGGCTACACCTTC. The chain combines TRBV19 with TRBJ1-2; the D gene is possibly TRBD1 (5 bases). The germline V and J ends were trimmed by 3 bases and 4 bases, with 9 bases remaining between them. CDR3 length: 13 residues. The germline gives CDR1 LNHDA, CDR2 SQIVND (reference sequence).

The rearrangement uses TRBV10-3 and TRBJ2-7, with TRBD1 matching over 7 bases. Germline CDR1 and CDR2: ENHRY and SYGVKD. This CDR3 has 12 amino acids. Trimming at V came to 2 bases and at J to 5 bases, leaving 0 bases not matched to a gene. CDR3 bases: TGTGCCATCAGTGAGACAGGGGACGAGCAGTACTTC. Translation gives CAISETGDEQYF.

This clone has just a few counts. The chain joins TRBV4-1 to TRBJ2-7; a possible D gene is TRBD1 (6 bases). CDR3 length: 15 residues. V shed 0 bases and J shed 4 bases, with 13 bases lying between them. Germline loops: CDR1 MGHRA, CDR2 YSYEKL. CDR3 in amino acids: CASSQDWDTGYEQYF. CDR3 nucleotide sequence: TGCGCCAGCAGCCAAGATTGGGACACCGGTTACGAGCAGTACTTC.

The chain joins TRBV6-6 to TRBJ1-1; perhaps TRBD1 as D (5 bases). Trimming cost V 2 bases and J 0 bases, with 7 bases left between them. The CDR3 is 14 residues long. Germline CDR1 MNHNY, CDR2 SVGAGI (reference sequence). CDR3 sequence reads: CASSYATVNTEAFF. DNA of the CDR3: TGTGCCAGCAGTTACGCGACAGTGAACACTGAAGCTTTCTTT.

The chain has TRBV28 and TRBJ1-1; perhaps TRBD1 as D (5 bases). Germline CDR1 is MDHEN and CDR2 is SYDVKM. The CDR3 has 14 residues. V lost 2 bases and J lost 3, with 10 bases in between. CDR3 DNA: TGTGCCAGCAGTTTACCGGGGGGTGACACTGAAGCTTTCTTT. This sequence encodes CASSLPGGDTEAFF.

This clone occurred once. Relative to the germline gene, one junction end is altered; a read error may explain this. The CDR3: CASSSPGGYTF. In DNA form, the CDR3 reads TGTGCTAGCAGCTCCCCCGGTGGCTACACCTTC. The genes are TRBV7-3 and TRBJ1-2; D is ambiguous. This CDR3 spans 11 amino acids. CDR1 and CDR2 (germline): SGHTA, FQGTGA.

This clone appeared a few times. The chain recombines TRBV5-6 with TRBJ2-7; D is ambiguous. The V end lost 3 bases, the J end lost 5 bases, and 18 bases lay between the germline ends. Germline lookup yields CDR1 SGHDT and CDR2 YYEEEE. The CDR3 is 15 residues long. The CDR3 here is CASSSDFYYTDEQYF. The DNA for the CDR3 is TGTGCCAGCAGCTCCGACTTCTACTACACGGACGAGCAGTACTTC.

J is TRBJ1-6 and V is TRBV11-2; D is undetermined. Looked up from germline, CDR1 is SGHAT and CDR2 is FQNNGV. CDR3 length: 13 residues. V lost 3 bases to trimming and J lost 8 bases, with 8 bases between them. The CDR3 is CASSFSRYSPLHF. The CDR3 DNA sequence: TGTGCCAGCAGCTTTTCCAGGTATTCACCCCTCCACTTT.

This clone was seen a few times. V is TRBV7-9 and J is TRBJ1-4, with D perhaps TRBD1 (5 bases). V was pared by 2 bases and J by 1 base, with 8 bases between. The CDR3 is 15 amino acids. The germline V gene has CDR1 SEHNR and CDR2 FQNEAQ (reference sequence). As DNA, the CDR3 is TGTGCCAGCAGCTTACAGGGAGGAACTAATGAAAAACTGTTTTTT. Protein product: CASSLQGGTNEKLFF.

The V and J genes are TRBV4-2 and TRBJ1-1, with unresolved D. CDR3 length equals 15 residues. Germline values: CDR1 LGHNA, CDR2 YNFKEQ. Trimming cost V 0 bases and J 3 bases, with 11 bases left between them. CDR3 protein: CASSQEGAGYTEAFF. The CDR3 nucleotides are TGTGCCAGCAGCCAAGAGGGCGCGGGATACACTGAAGCTTTCTTT.

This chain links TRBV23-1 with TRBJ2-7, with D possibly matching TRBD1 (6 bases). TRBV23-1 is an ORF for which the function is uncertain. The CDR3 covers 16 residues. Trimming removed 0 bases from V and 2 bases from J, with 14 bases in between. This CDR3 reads CASSQSRQGLTYEQYF. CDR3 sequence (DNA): TGCGCCAGCAGTCAATCAAGGCAGGGGCTGACCTACGAGCAGTACTTC.

CDR3: CASSPGTSGGAIDTQYF. The CDR3, as DNA: TGTGCCAGCAGCCCCGGGACTAGCGGGGGGGCAATAGATACGCAGTATTTT. J is TRBJ2-3 and V is TRBV11-2; 16 bases map to TRBD2. The germline gives CDR1 SGHAT, CDR2 FQNNGV. J gave up 5 bases and V 5 bases, and 7 bases lay outside the gene matches. This CDR3 comprises 17 residues.

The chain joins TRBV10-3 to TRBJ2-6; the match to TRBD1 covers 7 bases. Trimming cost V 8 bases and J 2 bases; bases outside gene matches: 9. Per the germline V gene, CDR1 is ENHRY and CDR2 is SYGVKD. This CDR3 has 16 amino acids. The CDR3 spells CAIGEGARTGANVLTF. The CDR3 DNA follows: TGTGCCATCGGCGAGGGGGCGCGCACTGGGGCCAACGTCCTGACTTTC.

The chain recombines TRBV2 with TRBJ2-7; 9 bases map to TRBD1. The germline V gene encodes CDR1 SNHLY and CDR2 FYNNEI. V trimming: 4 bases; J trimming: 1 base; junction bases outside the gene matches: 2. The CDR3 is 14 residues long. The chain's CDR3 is CASSGDRVSYEQYF. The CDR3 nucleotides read TGTGCCAGCAGTGGGGACAGGGTTTCCTACGAGCAGTACTTC.